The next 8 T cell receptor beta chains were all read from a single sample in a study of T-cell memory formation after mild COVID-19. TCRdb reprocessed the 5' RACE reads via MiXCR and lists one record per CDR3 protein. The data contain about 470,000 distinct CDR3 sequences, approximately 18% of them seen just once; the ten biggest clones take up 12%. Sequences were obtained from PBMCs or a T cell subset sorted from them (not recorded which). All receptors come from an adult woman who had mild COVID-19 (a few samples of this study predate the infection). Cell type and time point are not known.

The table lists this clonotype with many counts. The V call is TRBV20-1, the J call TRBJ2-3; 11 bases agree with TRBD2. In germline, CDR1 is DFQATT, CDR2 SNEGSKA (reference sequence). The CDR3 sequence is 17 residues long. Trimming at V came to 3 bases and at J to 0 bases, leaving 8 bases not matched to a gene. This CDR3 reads CSARASWTSGSTDTQYF. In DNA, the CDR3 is TGCAGTGCTAGGGCCTCGTGGACTAGCGGGAGCACAGATACGCAGTATTTT.

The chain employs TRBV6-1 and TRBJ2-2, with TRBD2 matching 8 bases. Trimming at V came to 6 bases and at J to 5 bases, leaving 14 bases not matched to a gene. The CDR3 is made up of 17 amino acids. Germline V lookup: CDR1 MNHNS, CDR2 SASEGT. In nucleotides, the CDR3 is TGTGCCAGCAGCCGAGATACGGGGAGCGGGAGTACCGGGGAGCTGTTTTTT. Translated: CASSRDTGSGSTGELFF.

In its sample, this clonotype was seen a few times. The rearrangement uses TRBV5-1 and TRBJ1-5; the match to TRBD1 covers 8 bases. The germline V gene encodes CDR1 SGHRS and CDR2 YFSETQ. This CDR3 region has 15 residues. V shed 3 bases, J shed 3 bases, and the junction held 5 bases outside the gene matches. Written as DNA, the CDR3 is TGCGCCAGCAGCTCCGGGACAGGAGTCAATCAGCCCCAGCATTTT. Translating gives CASSSGTGVNQPQHF.

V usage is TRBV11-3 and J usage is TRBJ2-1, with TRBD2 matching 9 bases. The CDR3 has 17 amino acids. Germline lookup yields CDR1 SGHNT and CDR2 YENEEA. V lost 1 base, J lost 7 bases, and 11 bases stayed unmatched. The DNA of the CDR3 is TGTGCCAGCAGCTTAGGCGTGATAGCGGGAGTAAGAAATGAGCAGTTCTTC. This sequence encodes CASSLGVIAGVRNEQFF.

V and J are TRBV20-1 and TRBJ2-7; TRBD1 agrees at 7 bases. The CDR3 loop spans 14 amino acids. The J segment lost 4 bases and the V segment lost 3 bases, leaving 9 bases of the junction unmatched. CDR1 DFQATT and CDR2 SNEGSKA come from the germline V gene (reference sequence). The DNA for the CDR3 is TGCAGTGCTAGCGAACAGGGGTATCGGTACGAGCAGTACTTC. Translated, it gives CSASEQGYRYEQYF.

CDR3 nucleotide sequence: TGTGCCAGCAGTCATGCCGGACTAGCGGGAGTCCAACTCCGGCAAGAGACCCAGTACTTC. Translation gives CASSHAGLAGVQLRQETQYF. The chain recombines TRBV3-1 with TRBJ2-5; TRBD2 matches at 13 bases. CDR1 is LGHDT and CDR2 is YNNKEL in the germline V gene (reference sequence). This CDR3 has 20 residues. V shed 6 bases and J 2 bases; nucleotides not matched to a gene: 18.

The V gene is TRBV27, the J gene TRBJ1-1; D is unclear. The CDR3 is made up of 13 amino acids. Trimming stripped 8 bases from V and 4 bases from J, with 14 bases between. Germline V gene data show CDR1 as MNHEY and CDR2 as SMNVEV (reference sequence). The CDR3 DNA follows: TGTGCCAGCGCGCTTTCCGTGGTCACTGAAGCTTTCTTT. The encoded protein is CASALSVVTEAFF.

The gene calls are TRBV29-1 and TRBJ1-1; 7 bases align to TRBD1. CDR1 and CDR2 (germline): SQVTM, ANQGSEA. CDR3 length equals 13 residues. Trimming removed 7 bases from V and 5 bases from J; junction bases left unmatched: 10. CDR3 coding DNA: TGCAGCGGCCTAGGGGGCGGGTGGACTGAAGCTTTCTTT. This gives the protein CSGLGGGWTEAFF.